This T cell receptor beta chain was profiled in a study of shared clonotypes between healthy human individuals (TCRdb year 2020). Background on the whole study: The cohort comprised a couple of women and a few men aged 18 to 49 years. Per donor, three plates each were used for CD4 naive and CD4 memory, two for CD8 naive, and one for CD8 memory. To estimate repertoire size and how much clonotypes are shared between individuals, the study performed deep sequencing of blood TCR repertoires from a few healthy adults. Different laboratories and diverse techniques were used to prepare libraries and sequence TCR repertoires, to increase sequencing depth and limit assay-specific biases. Between about 0.8 and 9 billion PBMCs per donor were obtained by leukapheresis. General findings and caveats noted by the study authors: Because the study included a small number of donors, the genetic and exposure-history diversity represented was limited. Only blood was sampled, and tissue TCR repertoires likely differ from those in blood. Even with the large sequencing depth, rarefaction of the sorted-subset datasets indicated that sequencing was incomplete. Estimated clonotype richness was generally larger for naive than for memory subsets. Across several donors, roughly 5.4% of naive CD4, more than 3% of naive CD8, roughly 2.3% of memory CD4, and approximately 0.4% of memory CD8 clonotypes were shared. Higher generation probabilities were observed for clonotypes shared by all four sorted-subset donors than for non-shared clonotypes. Pairwise subsampling indicated that sequencing depth was expected to affect the degree of clonotype sharing among donors.

This clone was seen a single time. The antigen this receptor binds is unknown. No base qualities exist here, and no much larger clone lies one base off it. Including the terminal cysteine and phenylalanine, the CDR3 comprises 13 residues. Only CDR3 DNA is held: 39 bases, read in frame from base 1. The junction carries 4 bases between V and J, which are trimmed by 0 bases and 2 bases respectively. Based on the germline V gene (reference sequence), the CDR1 and CDR2 sequences are SGHAT and FQDESV. TCR CDR3 regions were amplified from genomic DNA by multiplex PCR using the deep immunoSEQ assay. Extracted genomic DNA from each cell subset was distributed evenly across all wells of several immunoSEQ 96-well plates, and each plate was treated as a replicate. For sorted subsets, approximately 210 ng of genomic DNA, equivalent to roughly 30,000 T cell genomes, went into each replicate PCR. Purified libraries were quantified with a Qubit 3.0 fluorometer, sized on a Bioanalyzer 2100, and re-quantified with the KAPA Library Quantification kit. Every immunoSEQ 96-well plate was sequenced on a dedicated single-read 150-cycle Illumina NextSeq 550 flow cell. The authors' pipeline ran thus. Because only junctional sequences without quality scores were contained in the immunoSEQ output, filtering matching that applied to full-length reads could not be performed. To assign V/J genes and CDR3, sequences were annotated using PyIR, a Python wrapper for IgBLAST v1.9, with IMGT germline references. Reads were filtered out if the reads had weak V/J assignments (E-value above 1e-6), no CDR3, stop codons, out-of-frame junctions, or ambiguous translated residues. V3J clonotypes were defined as sequences sharing the same inferred V gene, J gene, and CDR3 amino acid sequence. The percentage overlap between two repertoires was calculated by dividing the number of shared unique clonotypes by the size of the smaller repertoire. Three approaches were used to assess repertoire richness: RTK rarefaction, the Chao1 estimator, and Recon v2.1 estimates of unobserved clonotypes. Generation probabilities were computed with OLGA for all TCRbeta clonotypes obtained by the gDNA method from several donors. TCRdb limited this immuneACCESS table to in-frame rearrangements with V and J called. A share of clones is missing; checked studies link under half to unresolved V genes, and the rest is unexplained. D and trimming were read from the DNA, whereas the V and J calls and clone size are those reported in that table. A total of about 1 million clones appear in this sample, around 76% of them only once. The top ten constitute approximately 1.5% of the sample.

The donors were healthy, HIV-negative adults with no recently reported acute infections or vaccinations. Every donor was a Caucasian adult living in Nashville, Tennessee, USA. Magnetic negative selection was used to enrich CD4+ T cells, after which naive cells were positively selected on CD45RA and the negative fraction became the memory subset. Blood was obtained by leukapheresis, after which PBMCs were separated by Ficoll-Histopaque density gradient centrifugation and cryopreserved in liquid nitrogen vapor phase. Analytical flow cytometry was used to check the purity and quantity of every magnetically sorted T cell population. Genomic DNA was isolated from each sorted fraction and quantified by UV absorbance on a Nanodrop 2000c.

Material: memory CD4+ T cells sorted from blood. The sample's cell subset or site label, decoded: CD45RA-negative fraction. The receptor was derived from a man between 18 and 29 years old in good health. The chain is assembled from TRBV11-1 and TRBJ1-1; the D gene cannot be named for sure. The CDR3: CASSLARNTEAFF. The sequence in DNA is TGTGCCAGCAGCTTAGCGCGAAACACTGAAGCTTTCTTT.